This TCR beta chain derives from a study of shared clonotypes between healthy human individuals. This clone came up a few times. Researchers ran the assay at a deep level. Genomic DNA from each subset was divided evenly over several immunoSEQ plates. Only in-frame clones appear in the TCRdb table, and some are missing; sequencing was by immunoSEQ multiplex PCR. Of some 490,000 clones in the sample, around 80% are singletons; the top ten hold approximately 12%. V lost 4 bases and J 6 bases, leaving 10 bases between the germline ends. The germline gives CDR1 LNHNV, CDR2 YYDKDF (reference sequence). This CDR3 region has 12 residues.

This clonotype was sampled from a woman aged 40 to 50 in good health. Some clones in this sample may be carry-over from other donors' samples. The sequenced sample was PBMCs. This chain uses TRBV15 with TRBJ2-7; D not certain. CDR3 loop: CATSIVRGEQYF. CDR3 DNA sequence: TGTGCCACCAGCATCGTCAGAGGCGAGCAGTACTTC.